The 16 T cell receptor beta chains below were found in one sample sequenced in a study of blood T cells in healthy people across ages. A sample-barcoded 5' primer and a J-beta primer mix were used in a second PCR of roughly 7 to 11 cycles. MiXCR, run by TCRdb on the 5' RACE reads, gives a single entry per CDR3 protein. Here the sample spans 1.5 million or so distinct CDR3 sequences, roughly 40% being singletons. Sequencing was carried out using blood. These TCRs come from a woman younger than 30 in good health.

This clonotype was seen many times. The gene calls are TRBV20-1 and TRBJ2-1; 7 bases match TRBD2. V lost 5 bases and J lost 0; bases outside the gene matches: 1. The CDR3 extends over 13 amino acids. Germline lookup yields CDR1 DFQATT and CDR2 SNEGSKA (reference sequence). The CDR3 loop reads CSAPSGSYNEQFF. CDR3 DNA: TGCAGTGCTCCTAGCGGCTCCTACAATGAGCAGTTCTTC.

The rearrangement links TRBV7-9 to TRBJ2-3; 7 bases align to TRBD2. Per germline, CDR1 SEHNR and CDR2 FQNEAQ (reference sequence). The CDR3 has 14 residues. J lost 8 bases, V lost 5 bases, and 10 bases had no gene match. Written as DNA, the CDR3 is TGTGCCAGCAGCCCCCAGGTCTGGGAGGGTACGCAGTATTTT. It codes for CASSPQVWEGTQYF.

The chain joins TRBV7-9 to TRBJ2-7, with D tentatively TRBD2 (6 bases). The CDR3 has 15 amino acids. The V end was cut by 4 bases, the J end by 3 bases, with 16 bases between. Looked up from germline, CDR1 is SEHNR and CDR2 is FQNEAQ (reference sequence). This CDR3 reads CASSSRDHGGYEQYF. The CDR3 bases are TGTGCCAGCAGCTCCCGGGACCACGGGGGCTACGAGCAGTACTTC.

The CDR3 is CSARDSKTSNEQFF. The CDR3 region has the DNA TGCAGTGCTAGAGACAGTAAGACTAGCAATGAGCAGTTCTTC. This chain connects TRBV20-1 to TRBJ2-1, with D possibly being TRBD2 (6 bases). V lost 0 bases to trimming and J lost 6 bases, with 12 bases between them. The CDR3 length is 14 residues. Germline V gene lookup returns CDR1 DFQATT and CDR2 SNEGSKA (reference sequence).

This clonotype has a handful of counts. V usage is TRBV28 and J usage is TRBJ2-1, with 9 bases aligning to TRBD1. From germline, CDR1 is MDHEN and CDR2 SYDVKM. The CDR3 sequence is 17 residues long. V shed 2 bases and J 4 bases; nucleotides not matched to a gene: 9. CDR3 amino acids: CASSLGETGGSYNEQFF. The CDR3 DNA sequence: TGTGCCAGCAGTTTAGGTGAGACAGGGGGATCTTACAATGAGCAGTTCTTC.

The V and J genes are TRBV10-3 and TRBJ2-3; 10 positions match TRBD2. Germline CDR1 and CDR2: ENHRY and SYGVKD. This CDR3 is 18 amino acids long. V lost 8 bases, J lost 2 bases, and 16 bases stayed unmatched. CDR3 in amino acids: CAIHRASGSLGDTDTQYF. As DNA, the CDR3 is TGTGCCATCCATCGGGCTAGCGGGAGTCTCGGGGACACAGATACGCAGTATTTT.

For the CDR3, the DNA is TGTGCCAGCAGCCCTGGGGGTAGCGGGGGCAACAATGAGCAGTTCTTC. Amino acids: CASSPGGSGGNNEQFF. The chain carries TRBV9 and TRBJ2-1; TRBD2 agrees at 9 bases. V gave up 4 bases and J gave up 5 bases; unmatched junction bases: 10. Germline V CDR1 and CDR2: SGDLS, YYNGEE. The CDR3 extends over 16 amino acids.

This clonotype is a singleton in its sample. V is TRBV29-1 and J is TRBJ2-1; possibly TRBD2 for D (6 bases). The assigned J gene may be wrong: the sequence end matches TRBJ2-7 better. Per the germline V gene, CDR1 is SQVTM and CDR2 is ANQGSEA. CDR3 size: 15 residues. The chain's CDR3 is CSVGSSDQPYNEQYF. CDR3 in DNA: TGCAGCGTTGGTTCTAGCGACCAGCCCTACAATGAGCAGTACTTC.

Comments on this clonotype: At one of its ends the junction is not consistent with the germline gene, which may arise from a read error. The V and J genes are TRBV12-3 or TRBV12-4 and TRBJ2-7; the match to TRBD2 covers 8 bases. This CDR3 is 12 amino acids long. CDR3: CAGSTPGLEEYF. In nucleotides, the CDR3 is TGTGCCGGCAGTACCCCGGGACTAGAGGAGTACTTC.

The rearrangement links TRBV11-2 to TRBJ2-7, with D perhaps TRBD1 (6 bases). CDR3 length equals 16 residues. Germline V gene sequence: CDR1 SGHAT, CDR2 FQNNGV. The V and J ends lost 1 base and 0 bases respectively, with 13 bases between them. CDR3 sequence (DNA): TGTGCCAGCAGCTTAGGGGGGCGGGTAACCTCCTACGAGCAGTACTTC. It encodes CASSLGGRVTSYEQYF. Supplemented by reference TRBV11-2 and TRBJ2-7, the full variable domain reads EAGVAQSPRYKIIEKRQSVAFWCNPISGHATLYWYQQILGQGPKLLIQFQNNGVVDDSQLPKDRFSAERLKGVDSTLKIQPAKLEDSAVYLCASSLGGRVTSYEQYFGPGTRLTVT.

This clonotype was recorded a few times. The V and J genes are TRBV12-3 or TRBV12-4 and TRBJ2-5; 7 nucleotides agree with TRBD1. With V trimmed by 5 bases and J by 5 bases, 11 bases remained unmatched. The CDR3 runs 15 residues. The CDR3 reads CASSELDREWETQYF. The CDR3 DNA sequence: TGTGCCAGCAGTGAATTAGACAGGGAATGGGAGACCCAGTACTTC.

This clonotype was seen more than once but under ten times. The CDR3 nucleotides read TGTGCCAGCATCGGAGCGCTAAACTACGAGCAGTACTTC. This translates into CASIGALNYEQYF. This rearrangement joins TRBV6-1 to TRBJ2-7, with unresolved D. Germline CDR1 reads MNHNS; CDR2 reads SASEGT. CDR3 length equals 13 residues. The ends were cut back, 7 bases at V and 3 bases at J, with 13 bases in the middle.

This chain uses TRBV10-3 with TRBJ2-7, with 8 bases matching TRBD2. The DNA matches TRBJ2-5 better at its end, which makes the J call doubtful. The CDR3 has 15 amino acids. Germline lookup yields CDR1 ENHRY and CDR2 SYGVKD. CDR3 bases: TGTGCCATCGGTGGCAGCGGGAGTGGCTTAGAGACCCAGTACTTC. Protein sequence: CAIGGSGSGLETQYF.

The chain employs TRBV29-1 and TRBJ2-7; 8 bases agree with TRBD1. V was pared by 2 bases and J by 2 bases, with 8 bases of the junction left unmatched. Looked up from germline, CDR1 is SQVTM and CDR2 is ANQGSEA. This CDR3 contains 15 residues. CDR3 coding DNA: TGCAGCGTTGAATGGTTCGGACAGGGCACCTACGAGCAGTACTTC. Its translation is CSVEWFGQGTYEQYF.

With regard to this clonotype: One end of the junction varies from germline; a read error may be responsible. V is TRBV6-1 and J is TRBJ2-1, with TRBD2 matching over 7 bases. Germline CDR1 is MNHNS and CDR2 is SASEGT. There are 15 residues in the CDR3. CDR3 sequence (DNA): TGTGCCAGCAGTGCGGCTAGCGGACCCTACAATGGGCAGTTCTTC. It translates to CASSAASGPYNGQFF.

The gene calls are TRBV4-2 and TRBJ2-7, with 13 bases matching TRBD2. Per the germline V gene, CDR1 is LGHNA and CDR2 is YNFKEQ. Trimming at V came to 3 bases and at J to 0 bases, leaving 8 bases not matched to a gene. This CDR3 region has 18 residues. CDR3 in amino acids: CASSQDPGLAGSSYEQYF. The CDR3 DNA is TGTGCCAGCAGCCAGGATCCGGGACTAGCGGGAAGCTCCTACGAGCAGTACTTC.